This T cell receptor (beta chain) was captured by sequencing in a study of T cell repertoires in urothelial bladder cancer. This CDR3 contains 18 residues. J lost 6 bases, V lost 5 bases, and 14 bases had no gene match. The germline CDR1 and CDR2 sequences are MGHRA and YSYEKL. This table comes from immunoSEQ multiplex PCR, and its TCRdb copy is limited to in-frame clones, with some not included. Found here are around 11,000 clones, 68% of them singletons; the top ten hold 6.5% to 8.5%. Sequencing input: tumor-infiltrating cells from bladder cancer. The source is a human donor with a benign inflammatory bladder lesion. V is TRBV4-1 and J is TRBJ2-1; 12 bases align to TRBD1. CDR3 residues: CASSDAGQGAARGNEQFF. As DNA, the CDR3 is TGCGCCAGCAGCGACGCGGGACAGGGGGCCGCTCGGGGCAATGAGCAGTTCTTC.